The clone carrying this T cell receptor (beta chain) occurred many times. Its antigen is unknown. The data are from a study of T cell repertoires in cytomegalovirus infection. The wider study: Selected CMV epitopes included recently identified HLA-C-restricted ones as well as well-studied HLA-B-restricted ones. Carrying CMV and the relevant HLA type showed in public TCR beta signatures. Broader study findings: It was HLA-C-restricted CMV-specific TCR beta clonotypes that dominated the response ex vivo.

MiXCR, run by TCRdb on the reads, gives a single entry per CDR3 protein. The repertoire holds about 830,000 distinct CDR3 sequences, approximately 32% seen once, with around 12% in the top ten. V lost 0 bases and J 4 bases, leaving 8 bases between the germline ends. CDR3 length: 14 residues. The germline CDR1 and CDR2 sequences are SGHVS and FQNEAQ. This chain links TRBV7-8 with TRBJ2-3; weak D call: TRBD1 (5 bases). The sequenced sample was cultured CD8+ T cells from PBMCs, obtained from culture after CMV antigen stimulation. This TCR was recovered from a human donor in good health (CMV status not recorded). Some clones in this sample may be carry-over from other donors' samples. The CDR3, as DNA: TGTGCCAGCAGCTTAGCGCTGGGGCCAGATACGCAGTATTTT. It yields the protein CASSLALGPDTQYF.